Shown below are 12 T cell receptor beta chains from a single sample sequenced in a study of cytomegalovirus exposure and HLA in healthy donors. The PCR made use of 60 Vbeta and 13 Jbeta primers. Data came from immunoSEQ multiplex PCR; TCRdb stores just in-frame clones and leaves some out. The repertoire consists of some 110,000 clones, with 9.5% occurring once and the leading ten covering around 3%. Sequenced input: PBMCs. The receptors originated from a man aged 25 to 40 in good health and CMV-seronegative.

This clone was counted between two and nine times. The chain has TRBV6-1 and TRBJ2-5; no clear D gene. V lost 10 bases and J 1 base, leaving 16 bases between the germline ends. CDR1 and CDR2 from the germline V gene are MNHNS and SASEGT. CDR3 length: 14 residues. DNA of the CDR3: TGTGCCACGATACGCAAGATACTCCAAGAGACCCAGTACTTC. Its protein is CATIRKILQETQYF.

A remark on this clone: The sample carries other DNA sequences with the same CDR3. The genes are TRBV4-1 and TRBJ2-7; the D gene is possibly TRBD1 (6 bases). Germline CDR1 reads MGHRA; CDR2 reads YSYEKL. The CDR3 consists of 16 residues. V dropped 0 bases and J dropped 5 bases, with 17 bases sitting between them. Written as DNA, the CDR3 is TGCGCCAGCAGCCAAGATTGGGGCACAGGGTCGGACGAGCAGTACTTC. This translates into CASSQDWGTGSDEQYF.

The rearrangement joins TRBV5-6 to TRBJ2-1; 9 nucleotides agree with TRBD1. J was trimmed by 9 bases and V by 2 bases; bases with no gene match: 9. CDR3 size: 15 residues. The germline CDR1 and CDR2 sequences are SGHDT and YYEEEE. The CDR3 coding sequence is TGTGCCAGCAGCTTTCTTGGGACAGGGAGCGCTGAGCAGTTCTTC. The encoded protein is CASSFLGTGSAEQFF.

The table lists this clone with a few counts. V usage is TRBV6-5 and J usage is TRBJ2-7, with 9 bases that match TRBD2. Germline values: CDR1 MNHEY, CDR2 SVGAGI. V was pared by 6 bases and J by 1 base, with 7 bases of the junction left unmatched. This CDR3 comprises 15 residues. The CDR3 reads CASRPLAGQSYEQYF. CDR3 DNA: TGTGCCAGCAGACCCCTAGCGGGACAATCCTACGAGCAGTACTTC.

This rearrangement joins TRBV6-1 to TRBJ1-2; 8 bases map to TRBD1. This CDR3 has 15 residues. Germline-derived CDR1 and CDR2 are MNHNS and SASEGT. After removal of 7 bases from V and 8 bases from J, the junction contained 15 bases not matched to a gene. The CDR3 is CASTSGQVRTLGYTF. CDR3 nucleotide sequence: TGTGCCAGCACCTCGGGACAGGTACGAACCTTGGGCTACACCTTC.

This clone was detected a few times. The V and J genes are TRBV25-1 and TRBJ2-1; TRBD2 aligns across 8 bases. This CDR3 is 14 amino acids long. J lost 4 bases, V lost 4 bases, and 3 bases had no gene match. The V gene's germline CDR1 is MGHDK and CDR2 SYGVNS. CDR3 amino acids: CASSVGRGYNEQFF. The CDR3 DNA is TGTGCCAGCAGTGTCGGGAGGGGGTACAATGAGCAGTTCTTC.

The table lists this clone with a few counts. The V gene is TRBV19, the J gene TRBJ1-2; possibly TRBD1 for D (5 bases). Germline CDR1 reads LNHDA; CDR2 reads SQIVND (reference sequence). Trimming removed 6 bases from V and 2 bases from J, with 13 bases in between. CDR3 size: 14 residues. The CDR3 spells CASRLQEFNYGYTF. In DNA, the CDR3 is TGTGCCAGTAGACTACAGGAATTCAACTATGGCTACACCTTC.

This clone was detected a few times. The chain carries TRBV10-3 and TRBJ2-3; 13 bases map to TRBD2. V dropped 6 bases and J dropped 2; count of bases not matched to a gene: 5. CDR1 ENHRY and CDR2 SYGVKD come from the germline V gene. The CDR3 has 16 amino acids. CDR3 in amino acids: CAISLLAGGSTDTQYF. The DNA of the CDR3 is TGTGCCATCAGCCTACTAGCGGGAGGGTCCACAGATACGCAGTATTTT.

The chain links TRBV30 to TRBJ2-7; unclear D gene. The germline V and J ends were trimmed by 2 bases and 3 bases, with 11 bases remaining between them. This CDR3 is built from 13 residues. CDR1 and CDR2 (germline): GTSNPN, SVGIG (reference sequence). Here the CDR3 DNA reads TGTGCCTGGAGTAGAGAACCAAACTACGAGCAGTACTTC. Encoded protein: CAWSREPNYEQYF.

The J gene is TRBJ2-7, the V gene TRBV29-1; D perhaps matches TRBD1 (5 bases). V shed 3 bases and J shed 3 bases, with 6 bases lying between them. The CDR3 consists of 11 residues. Germline V gene sequence: CDR1 SQVTM, CDR2 ANQGSEA. CDR3: CSVDRGYEQYF. Written as DNA, the CDR3 is TGCAGCGTTGATAGGGGCTACGAGCAGTACTTC.

This clone was seen a handful of times. The rearrangement uses TRBV6-5 and TRBJ1-3; 7 bases line up with TRBD1. Looked up from germline, CDR1 is MNHEY and CDR2 is SVGAGI. CDR3 length: 16 amino acids. V lost 0 bases and J lost 4; bases outside the gene matches: 6. CDR3 residues: CASSYSSGTVGNTIYF. The CDR3, as DNA: TGTGCCAGCAGTTACTCGTCGGGGACAGTCGGAAACACCATATATTTT.

The chain uses TRBV6-5 and TRBJ2-3; possibly TRBD2 for D (5 bases). The length of the CDR3 is 11 residues. Trimming took 2 bases from V and 12 from J, leaving 9 bases between them. Germline-derived CDR1 and CDR2 are MNHEY and SVGAGI. The CDR3 here is CASSYAGRQYF. For the CDR3, the DNA is TGTGCCAGCAGTTACGCGGGTCGACAGTATTTT.